This entry lists 7 T cell receptor beta chains sequenced from one sample in a study of blood T cell repertoires in COVID-19. The repertoire was sequenced with immunoSEQ multiplex PCR; TCRdb's copy has only in-frame clones and lacks some. The data show 200,000 to 250,000 clones, roughly 79% seen once. Sequences were obtained from peripheral blood. The receptors stem from an elderly woman with acute or convalescent COVID-19.

This chain links TRBV30 with TRBJ1-1; 7 nucleotides line up with TRBD1. V lost 0 bases and J lost 2; bases outside the gene matches: 6. The length of the CDR3 is 15 residues. Germline loops: CDR1 GTSNPN, CDR2 SVGIG (reference sequence). The CDR3 DNA is TGTGCCTGGAGTGTATTTAGGGGGCCAAACACTGAAGCTTTCTTT. Translating gives CAWSVFRGPNTEAFF.

The rearrangement uses TRBV7-5 and TRBJ1-3; the table's TRBD1 call for D was not verified on the DNA. TRBV7-5 is recorded as a pseudogene. The CDR3 sequence is 18 residues long. The CDR3 sequence is CVRSLDSRGQLSGNTIYF. In nucleotides, the CDR3 is TGTGTCAGAAGCTTAGATTCCCGGGGACAGCTCTCTGGAAACACCATATATTTT.

In this sample, this clone turned up once. The rearrangement links TRBV10-3 to TRBJ2-1; D is possibly TRBD1 (5 bases). Germline lookup yields CDR1 ENHRY and CDR2 SYGVKD. The CDR3 extends over 17 amino acids. V dropped 11 bases and J dropped 3 bases, with 26 bases sitting between them. This chain's CDR3 is CAVSGSSYLRNYNEQFF. The CDR3 DNA follows: TGTGCCGTGTCAGGGTCCTCCTATCTCCGCAACTACAATGAGCAGTTCTTC.

CDR3 sequence (DNA): TGTGCCAGCAGTAGGGGTACGGATGGCTACACCTTC. This translates into CASSRGTDGYTF. The chain recombines TRBV12-3 or TRBV12-4 with TRBJ1-2; tentative D call: TRBD1 (5 bases). This CDR3 is built from 12 residues. Trimming stripped 5 bases from V and 6 bases from J, with 10 bases between.

This clone occurred once. As DNA, the CDR3 is TGTGCCAGCGGGCCGGGGACAGGGGGTTGGAGAGGTGAGAACACTGAAGCTTTCTTT. Translating it yields CASGPGTGGWRGENTEAFF. The chain employs TRBV2 and TRBJ1-1; TRBD1 matches at 11 bases. The CDR3 spans 19 residues. V lost 8 bases, J lost 1 base, and 18 bases stayed unmatched. The V gene's germline CDR1 is SNHLY and CDR2 FYNNEI.

The CDR3 loop reads CASSYGPDGMWYF. In DNA form, the CDR3 reads TGTGCCAGCAGTTACGGGCCAGACGGGATGTGGTACTTC. The V and J genes are TRBV6-5 and TRBJ2-7; D perhaps matches TRBD2 (5 bases). Trimming took off 2 bases at V and 12 bases at J, with 17 bases between the two ends. Germline V gives CDR1 MNHEY, CDR2 SVGAGI. CDR3 length: 13 amino acids.

This clone appeared many times. Other DNA sequences within the sample encode an identical CDR3. In DNA, the CDR3 is TGTGCCAGCAGCCCCCTAGCGGGAACCTTGAACACCGGGGAGCTGTTTTTT. This gives the protein CASSPLAGTLNTGELFF. The rearrangement joins TRBV7-2 to TRBJ2-2; 9 nucleotides match TRBD2. The CDR3 spans 17 residues. Germline V gene sequence: CDR1 SGHTA, CDR2 FQGNSA. J was trimmed by 1 base and V by 5 bases; bases with no gene match: 8.